One and the same sample provided the 21 T cell receptor beta chains below, sequenced in a study of identical twins. One entry per CDR3 protein results from TCRdb running MiXCR on the 5' RACE reads. This sample has fewer than 550,000 distinct CDR3 sequences, with over 12% found just once. The same sample was also studied in work on yellow fever vaccine responses in identical twins.

Sequencing was performed on CD4+ T cells sorted from blood. These receptors were obtained from a woman younger than 35 in good health.

This clonotype was detected many times. The chain couples TRBV28 to TRBJ1-2, with D maybe TRBD1 (6 bases). The CDR3 consists of 15 residues. Trimming stripped 6 bases from V and 4 bases from J, with 18 bases between. Germline CDR1 and CDR2: MDHEN and SYDVKM. This CDR3 reads CASSPTGPRVYGYTF. The CDR3 nucleotides are TGTGCCAGCAGCCCTACAGGGCCTCGGGTCTATGGCTACACCTTC.

This clonotype has a handful of counts. The chain links TRBV24-1 to TRBJ1-1; 8 bases match TRBD1. This CDR3 has 15 residues. V lost 7 bases and J lost 5; bases outside the gene matches: 11. Germline V lookup: CDR1 KGHDR, CDR2 SFDVKD. CDR3 DNA sequence: TGTGCCACCAGATCTTCAGGGGGCTGGACAACTGAAGCTTTCTTT. Its protein product is CATRSSGGWTTEAFF.

This clonotype has more than one count but fewer than ten. The chain uses TRBV12-3 or TRBV12-4 and TRBJ2-7; 8 nucleotides agree with TRBD1. The CDR3 length is 17 residues. Trimming at V came to 4 bases and at J to 3 bases, leaving 14 bases not matched to a gene. The CDR3 sequence: CASSSGQGGSADYEQYF. Here the CDR3 DNA reads TGTGCCAGCAGTTCTGGACAGGGCGGGTCGGCCGACTACGAGCAGTACTTC.

The chain carries TRBV12-3 or TRBV12-4 and TRBJ2-5; 7 positions agree with TRBD1. This CDR3 is built from 14 residues. J was trimmed by 1 base and V by 10 bases; bases with no gene match: 9. DNA of the CDR3: TGTGCCAACAGCTTCGGGACAGCCCAAGAGACCCAGTACTTC. Translation gives CANSFGTAQETQYF.

This clonotype was detected only a few times. The chain is built from TRBV6-1 and TRBJ2-1; D call uncertain. Germline V gene sequence: CDR1 MNHNS, CDR2 SASEGT. This CDR3 comprises 12 residues. V was pared by 8 bases and J by 1 base, with 6 bases between. CDR3 sequence: CASRFSYNEQFF. CDR3 nucleotides: TGTGCCAGCCGATTTTCCTACAATGAGCAGTTCTTC.

This clonotype was detected a few times. The chain uses TRBV5-5 and TRBJ2-7; D may be TRBD1 (9 bases). Germline V lookup: CDR1 SGHKS, CDR2 YYEKEE (reference sequence). Trimming left V 1 base short and J 4 bases short, with 21 bases between. The CDR3 extends over 17 amino acids. CDR3 region: CASSLYSGTGSVYEQYV. Here the CDR3 DNA reads TGTGCCAGCAGCTTGTATAGCGGGACAGGGAGTGTGTACGAGCAGTACGTC.

In this sample, this clonotype turned up a few times. This CDR3 reads CAITPGLAGSAPDTQYF. The DNA for the CDR3 is TGTGCCATCACCCCGGGACTAGCGGGGAGCGCACCAGATACGCAGTATTTT. The chain recombines TRBV10-3 with TRBJ2-3; 13 bases fit TRBD2. With 7 bases clipped from V and 4 bases from J, the junction kept 11 bases outside the gene matches. The CDR3 length is 17 residues. Germline values: CDR1 ENHRY, CDR2 SYGVKD.

There are a few counts of this clonotype. The rearrangement uses TRBV4-1 and TRBJ1-5; D may be TRBD1 (5 bases). With 1 base removed from V and 7 bases from J, the gap between germline ends came to 17 bases. There are 16 residues in the CDR3. Germline CDR1 MGHRA, CDR2 YSYEKL. DNA of the CDR3: TGCGCCAGCAGCCAAGCAGGGAAGGGGCAGGGCCAGCCCCAGCATTTT. Its protein product is CASSQAGKGQGQPQHF.

This clonotype was observed a handful of times. V usage is TRBV20-1 and J usage is TRBJ2-3; TRBD2 might be the D (6 bases). Trimming cost V 1 base and J 1 base, with 9 bases left between them. Germline loops: CDR1 DFQATT, CDR2 SNEGSKA (reference sequence). The CDR3 covers 14 residues. This CDR3 is CSARVLAGTDTQYF. CDR3 nucleotide sequence: TGCAGTGCTAGAGTACTAGCCGGCACAGATACGCAGTATTTT.

The CDR3: CASRNRADTQYF. The CDR3 nucleotides are TGTGCCAGCCGAAATAGGGCAGATACGCAGTATTTT. The chain has TRBV27 and TRBJ2-3; D gene uncertain. The CDR3 is 12 residues long. With 8 bases removed from V and 4 bases from J, the gap between germline ends came to 10 bases. Per the germline V gene, CDR1 is MNHEY and CDR2 is SMNVEV (reference sequence).

In this sample, this clonotype turned up a few times. The chain uses TRBV20-1 and TRBJ2-1, with 12 bases that match TRBD2. Germline CDR1 DFQATT, CDR2 SNEGSKA (reference sequence). The CDR3 sequence is 14 residues long. After removal of 3 bases from V and 7 bases from J, the junction contained 4 bases not matched to a gene. The CDR3 loop reads CSARPSGRVNEQFF. DNA of the CDR3: TGCAGTGCTAGGCCTAGCGGGAGGGTAAATGAGCAGTTCTTC.

In this sample, this clonotype turned up a few times. The V and J genes are TRBV28 and TRBJ2-7; D is uncertain. Deletions cut 3 bases from V and 3 bases from J, with 9 bases between. Germline-derived CDR1 and CDR2 are MDHEN and SYDVKM. The CDR3 is 13 residues long. The CDR3 nucleotides read TGTGCCAGCAGTTTGCGCGCGAACTACGAGCAGTACTTC. Amino acids: CASSLRANYEQYF.

V and J are TRBV11-2 and TRBJ1-1, with TRBD1 matching 8 bases. The length of the CDR3 is 13 residues. The germline V gene encodes CDR1 SGHAT and CDR2 FQNNGV. J gave up 6 bases and V 4 bases, and 4 bases lay outside the gene matches. CDR3 in amino acids: CASSSDRVAEAFF. Written as DNA, the CDR3 is TGTGCCAGCAGCTCGGACAGGGTCGCTGAAGCTTTCTTT.

This clonotype was counted only a few times. The chain combines TRBV20-1 with TRBJ2-1; TRBD2 agrees at 8 bases. The V gene's germline CDR1 is DFQATT and CDR2 SNEGSKA (reference sequence). The ends lost 5 bases at V and 0 bases at J; junction bases unmatched: 3. The CDR3 runs 14 residues. CDR3 DNA: TGCAGTGCTTGGAGCGGGAGCTCCTACAATGAGCAGTTCTTC. This translates into CSAWSGSSYNEQFF.

This clonotype was picked up a small number of times. The chain is built from TRBV12-3 or TRBV12-4 and TRBJ1-5; D is unresolved. The CDR3 loop spans 14 amino acids. The ends were cut back, 5 bases at V and 6 bases at J, with 14 bases in the middle. Written as DNA, the CDR3 is TGTGCCAGCAGTCTTACATGGTCCGGTCAGCCCCAGCATTTT. It translates to CASSLTWSGQPQHF.

The V call is TRBV5-5, the J call TRBJ2-5, with D unresolved. V was pared by 4 bases and J by 5 bases, with 6 bases between. Germline V gene sequence: CDR1 SGHKS, CDR2 YYEKEE (reference sequence). The CDR3 runs 11 residues. The CDR3 DNA follows: TGTGCCAGCAGCAAGGTGGAGACCCAGTACTTC. This encodes CASSKVETQYF.

This clonotype has a handful of counts. The chain links TRBV5-1 to TRBJ2-2; 15 nucleotides match TRBD2. The V gene's germline CDR1 is SGHRS and CDR2 YFSETQ. The length of the CDR3 is 18 residues. V was clipped by 4 bases and J by 5 bases; unmatched bases: 9. CDR3 in amino acids: CASSTRTSGGAGTGELFF. CDR3 bases: TGCGCCAGCAGCACCCGGACTAGCGGGGGGGCCGGTACCGGGGAGCTGTTTTTT.

The chain has TRBV5-1 and TRBJ2-7; unclear D gene. The V and J ends lost 2 bases and 2 bases respectively, with 11 bases between them. Germline values: CDR1 SGHRS, CDR2 YFSETQ. The CDR3 sequence is 14 residues long. Here the CDR3 reads CASSFTDTTYEQYF. In DNA form, the CDR3 reads TGCGCCAGCAGCTTCACCGACACGACCTACGAGCAGTACTTC. Looking up the rest from reference TRBV5-1 and TRBJ2-7 gives the full variable domain: KAGVTQTPRYLIKTRGQQVTLSCSPISGHRSVSWYQQTPGQGLQFLFEYFSETQRNKGNFPGRFSGRQFSNSRSEMNVSTLELGDSALYLCASSFTDTTYEQYFGPGTRLTVT.

The gene calls are TRBV20-1 and TRBJ2-1; tentative D call: TRBD2 (6 bases). CDR1 is DFQATT, CDR2 SNEGSKA, per germline (reference sequence). The CDR3 covers 14 residues. The ends were cut back, 2 bases at V and 9 bases at J, with 17 bases in the middle. The DNA for the CDR3 is TGCAGTGCTAGACGGGAGCTCGAGGGGAGTGAGCAGTTCTTC. Encoded protein: CSARRELEGSEQFF.

This sequence joins TRBV18 and TRBJ2-3; D ambiguous. The length of the CDR3 is 13 residues. The V and J ends lost 5 bases and 4 bases respectively, with 10 bases between them. Germline assignment: CDR1 KGHSH and CDR2 LQKENI. The CDR3 DNA reads TGTGCCAGCTCAGAAAGGCCTCCAGATACGCAGTATTTT. Encoded protein: CASSERPPDTQYF.

This clonotype came up a few times. The chain recombines TRBV20-1 with TRBJ2-3; possible D gene TRBD1, 5 bases. CDR3 length equals 12 residues. Trimming cost V 0 bases and J 7 bases, with 8 bases left between them. Germline loops: CDR1 DFQATT, CDR2 SNEGSKA (reference sequence). The CDR3, as DNA: TGCAGTGCTAGAGAGGCAGGGAATACGCAGTATTTT. Protein product: CSAREAGNTQYF.